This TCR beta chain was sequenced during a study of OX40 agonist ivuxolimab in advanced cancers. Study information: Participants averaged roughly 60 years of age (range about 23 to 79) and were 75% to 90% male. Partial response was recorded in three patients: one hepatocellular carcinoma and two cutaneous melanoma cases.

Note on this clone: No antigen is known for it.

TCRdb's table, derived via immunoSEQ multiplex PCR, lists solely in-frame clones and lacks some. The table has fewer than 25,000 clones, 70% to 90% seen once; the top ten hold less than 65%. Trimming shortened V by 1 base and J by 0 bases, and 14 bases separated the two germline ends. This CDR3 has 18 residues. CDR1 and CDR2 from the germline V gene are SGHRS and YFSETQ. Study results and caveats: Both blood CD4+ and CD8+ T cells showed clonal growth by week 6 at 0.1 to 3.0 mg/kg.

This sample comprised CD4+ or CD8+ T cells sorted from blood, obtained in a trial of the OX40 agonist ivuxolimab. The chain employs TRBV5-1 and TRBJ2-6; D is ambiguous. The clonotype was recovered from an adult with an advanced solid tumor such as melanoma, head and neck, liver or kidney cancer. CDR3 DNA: TGCGCCAGCAGCTTGCTAGGGTCCCCTTTCTCTGGGGCCAACGTCCTGACTTTC. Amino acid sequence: CASSLLGSPFSGANVLTF. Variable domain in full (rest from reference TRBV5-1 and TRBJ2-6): KAGVTQTPRYLIKTRGQQVTLSCSPISGHRSVSWYQQTPGQGLQFLFEYFSETQRNKGNFPGRFSGRQFSNSRSEMNVSTLELGDSALYLCASSLLGSPFSGANVLTFGAGSRLTVL.